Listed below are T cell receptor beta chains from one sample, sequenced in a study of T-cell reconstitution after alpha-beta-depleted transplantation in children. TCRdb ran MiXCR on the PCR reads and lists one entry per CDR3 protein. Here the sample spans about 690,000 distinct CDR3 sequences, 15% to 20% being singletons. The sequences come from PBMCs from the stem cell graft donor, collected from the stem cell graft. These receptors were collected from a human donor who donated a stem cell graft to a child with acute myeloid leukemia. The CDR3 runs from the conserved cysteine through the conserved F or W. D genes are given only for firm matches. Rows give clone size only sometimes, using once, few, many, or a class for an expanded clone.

CDR3aa: CASSLPSGGDSQTQETQYF
CDR3nt: TGTGCCAGCAGCCTTCCCTCGGGGGGGGACTCCCAAACTCAAGAGACCCAGTACTTC
abundance: few
j_gene: TRBJ2-5
d_gene: TRBD2
v_gene: TRBV4-2

CDR3aa: CASSPPEARLSYEQYF
CDR3nt: TGTGCCAGCAGCCCCCCAGAGGCCAGACTGAGCTACGAGCAGTACTTC
abundance: NA
j_gene: TRBJ2-7
d_gene: NA
v_gene: TRBV7-2

CDR3aa: CASSLAVTNYGYTF
CDR3nt: TGTGCCAGCAGCTTAGCGGTAACTAACTATGGCTACACCTTC
abundance: many
j_gene: TRBJ1-2
d_gene: NA
v_gene: TRBV5-6

CDR3aa: CATSDRETLNTGELFF
CDR3nt: TGTGCCACCAGTGACCGAGAAACTCTGAACACCGGGGAGCTGTTTTTT
abundance: NA
j_gene: TRBJ2-2
d_gene: NA
v_gene: TRBV24-1

CDR3aa: CASGGSYEQYF
CDR3nt: TGTGCCAGCGGGGGTTCCTACGAGCAGTACTTC
abundance: NA
j_gene: TRBJ2-7
d_gene: NA
v_gene: TRBV5-5

CDR3aa: CASSPRQTIYGYTF
CDR3nt: TGTGCCAGCAGTCCCCGACAGACTATCTATGGCTACACCTTC
abundance: few
j_gene: TRBJ1-2
d_gene: NA
v_gene: TRBV12-3/TRBV12-4

CDR3aa: CAIHTGELFF
CDR3nt: TGTGCCATCCACACCGGGGAGCTGTTTTTT
abundance: NA
j_gene: TRBJ2-2
d_gene: NA
v_gene: TRBV10-3

CDR3aa: CASSSGNQPQHF
CDR3nt: TGTGCCAGCAGCTCAGGGAATCAGCCCCAGCATTTT
abundance: many
j_gene: TRBJ1-5
d_gene: NA
v_gene: TRBV5-6

CDR3aa: CATSDLSSLTGELFF
CDR3nt: TGTGCCACCAGTGATTTGTCCTCCCTCACCGGGGAGCTGTTTTTT
abundance: few
j_gene: TRBJ2-2
d_gene: NA
v_gene: TRBV24-1

CDR3aa: CSARDPGEAKNIQYF
CDR3nt: TGCAGTGCTAGAGATCCAGGAGAGGCCAAAAACATTCAGTACTTC
abundance: few
j_gene: TRBJ2-4
d_gene: NA
v_gene: TRBV20-1

CDR3aa: CASSLVGTVDPTDTQYF
CDR3nt: TGTGCCAGCAGCTTAGTTGGAACCGTTGATCCCACAGATACGCAGTATTTT
abundance: NA
j_gene: TRBJ2-3
d_gene: NA
v_gene: TRBV7-6

CDR3aa: CASSLPRLAGIRDEQFF
CDR3nt: TGTGCCAGCAGTCTTCCCCGACTAGCGGGGATTCGGGATGAGCAGTTCTTC
abundance: many
j_gene: TRBJ2-1
d_gene: TRBD2
v_gene: TRBV12-3/TRBV12-4

CDR3aa: CASSPNVILKYRPANTEAFF
CDR3nt: TGTGCCAGCAGTCCTAACGTTATTTTAAAATACCGCCCGGCGAACACTGAAGCTTTCTTT
abundance: NA
j_gene: TRBJ1-1
d_gene: NA
v_gene: TRBV12-3/TRBV12-4

CDR3aa: CSARSGGGALTYNEQFF
CDR3nt: TGCAGTGCTAGAAGTGGTGGGGGGGCCTTAACCTACAATGAGCAGTTCTTC
abundance: many
j_gene: TRBJ2-1
d_gene: NA
v_gene: TRBV20-1

CDR3aa: CSASAGQGYEQYF
CDR3nt: TGCAGTGCTAGTGCGGGACAGGGATACGAGCAGTACTTC
abundance: many
j_gene: TRBJ2-7
d_gene: TRBD1
v_gene: TRBV20-1

CDR3aa: CSARDMRRERDHFSLAKNIQYF
CDR3nt: TGCAGTGCTAGAGATATGAGGCGGGAACGGGACCACTTCTCCTTAGCCAAAAACATTCAGTACTTC
abundance: few
j_gene: TRBJ2-4
d_gene: NA
v_gene: TRBV20-1

CDR3aa: CATSGPGQGAGQPQHF
CDR3nt: TGTGCCACCAGTGGACCGGGACAGGGGGCCGGGCAGCCCCAGCATTTT
abundance: many
j_gene: TRBJ1-5
d_gene: TRBD1
v_gene: TRBV24-1

CDR3aa: CAISEAGSNTGELFF
CDR3nt: TGTGCCATCAGTGAAGCAGGATCGAACACCGGGGAGCTGTTTTTT
abundance: many
j_gene: TRBJ2-2
d_gene: NA
v_gene: TRBV10-3

CDR3aa: CASGTPTGNYGYTF
CDR3nt: TGTGCCAGCGGGACCCCGACAGGGAACTATGGCTACACCTTC
abundance: many
j_gene: TRBJ1-2
d_gene: TRBD1
v_gene: TRBV6-1

CDR3aa: CASSYAGTGGYNEQFF
CDR3nt: TGTGCCAGCAGTTACGCAGGGACAGGGGGCTACAATGAGCAGTTCTTC
abundance: NA
j_gene: TRBJ2-1
d_gene: TRBD1
v_gene: TRBV6-5

CDR3aa: CSASQGARGNQPQHF
CDR3nt: TGCAGTGCTTCTCAGGGGGCAAGGGGCAATCAGCCCCAGCATTTT
abundance: many
j_gene: TRBJ1-5
d_gene: TRBD1
v_gene: TRBV20-1

CDR3aa: CSALLDRLNTEAFF
CDR3nt: TGCAGTGCTTTACTGGACAGGTTGAACACTGAAGCTTTCTTT
abundance: few
j_gene: TRBJ1-1
d_gene: TRBD1
v_gene: TRBV20-1

CDR3aa: CASSPQAYSNTGELFF
CDR3nt: TGTGCCAGCAGCCCCCAAGCTTATTCGAACACCGGGGAGCTGTTTTTT
abundance: few
j_gene: TRBJ2-2
d_gene: NA
v_gene: TRBV7-3

CDR3aa: CSVEEGVGEQYF
CDR3nt: TGCAGCGTTGAAGAGGGGGTAGGCGAGCAGTACTTC
abundance: many
j_gene: TRBJ2-7
d_gene: NA
v_gene: TRBV29-1

CDR3aa: CASSLERVYSGNTIYF
CDR3nt: TGTGCCAGCAGCTTGGAGAGGGTCTACTCTGGAAACACCATATATTTT
abundance: many
j_gene: TRBJ1-3
d_gene: NA
v_gene: TRBV5-6

CDR3aa: CASSWTGQAPLHF
CDR3nt: TGTGCCAGCAGCTGGACAGGACAAGCGCCCCTCCACTTT
abundance: many
j_gene: TRBJ1-6
d_gene: TRBD1
v_gene: TRBV7-2

CDR3aa: CASSLLSGQGFYTF
CDR3nt: TGTGCCAGCAGCCTACTATCGGGACAGGGATTCTACACCTTC
abundance: NA
j_gene: TRBJ1-2
d_gene: TRBD1
v_gene: TRBV7-2

CDR3aa: CASSRSDEQFF
CDR3nt: TGCGCCAGCAGCCGTTCGGATGAGCAGTTCTTC
abundance: NA
j_gene: TRBJ2-1
d_gene: NA
v_gene: TRBV5-1

CDR3aa: CASSEMTDYEQYF
CDR3nt: TGTGCCAGCAGCGAAATGACCGACTACGAGCAGTACTTC
abundance: many
j_gene: TRBJ2-7
d_gene: NA
v_gene: TRBV6-1

CDR3aa: CASSVAGETNTGELFF
CDR3nt: TGTGCCAGCAGCGTGGCGGGGGAGACGAACACCGGGGAGCTGTTTTTT
abundance: few
j_gene: TRBJ2-2
d_gene: TRBD2
v_gene: TRBV9

CDR3aa: CSAGTGMNTEAFF
CDR3nt: TGCAGTGCTGGGACAGGGATGAACACTGAAGCTTTCTTT
abundance: many
j_gene: TRBJ1-1
d_gene: TRBD1
v_gene: TRBV20-1

CDR3aa: CSAGWGLDGYTF
CDR3nt: TGCAGCGCCGGGTGGGGGCTCGATGGCTACACCTTC
abundance: many
j_gene: TRBJ1-2
d_gene: NA
v_gene: TRBV29-1

CDR3aa: CASSLDGFGQQFF
CDR3nt: TGTGCCAGCAGCTTAGACGGTTTCGGACAGCAGTTCTTC
abundance: few
j_gene: TRBJ2-1
d_gene: NA
v_gene: TRBV7-9

CDR3aa: CASSQEGRGTGEQFF
CDR3nt: TGTGCCAGCAGCCAAGAAGGGAGGGGCACGGGAGAGCAGTTCTTC
abundance: NA
j_gene: TRBJ2-1
d_gene: TRBD2
v_gene: TRBV4-2

CDR3aa: CSARPPGGYTGELFF
CDR3nt: TGCAGTGCTAGACCCCCGGGCGGATACACCGGGGAGCTGTTTTTT
abundance: many
j_gene: TRBJ2-2
d_gene: NA
v_gene: TRBV20-1

CDR3aa: CSVEDRDRPDYGYTF
CDR3nt: TGCAGCGTTGAAGATCGGGACAGACCAGACTATGGCTACACCTTC
abundance: NA
j_gene: TRBJ1-2
d_gene: TRBD1
v_gene: TRBV29-1

CDR3aa: CASSLQGTETQYF
CDR3nt: TGTGCCAGCAGCCTACAGGGGACAGAGACCCAGTACTTC
abundance: NA
j_gene: TRBJ2-5
d_gene: TRBD1
v_gene: TRBV6-1

CDR3aa: CSAEGLNTEAFF
CDR3nt: TGCAGTGCTGAGGGGCTGAACACTGAAGCTTTCTTT
abundance: many
j_gene: TRBJ1-1
d_gene: NA
v_gene: TRBV20-1

CDR3aa: CASSYGITQPQHF
CDR3nt: TGTGCCAGCAGTTACGGGATTACTCAGCCCCAGCATTTT
abundance: many
j_gene: TRBJ1-5
d_gene: NA
v_gene: TRBV27

CDR3aa: CASSPSPLGTDTQYF
CDR3nt: TGTGCCAGCAGTCCGTCACCGCTCGGCACAGATACGCAGTATTTT
abundance: NA
j_gene: TRBJ2-3
d_gene: NA
v_gene: TRBV27

CDR3aa: CASSSSGGDYGYTF
CDR3nt: TGCGCCAGCAGCTCCTCAGGGGGCGACTATGGCTACACCTTC
abundance: many
j_gene: TRBJ1-2
d_gene: TRBD1
v_gene: TRBV5-1

CDR3aa: CATSDSPGTRTDTQYF
CDR3nt: TGTGCCACCAGTGATTCCCCAGGGACGCGCACAGATACGCAGTATTTT
abundance: NA
j_gene: TRBJ2-3
d_gene: NA
v_gene: TRBV24-1

CDR3aa: CASSFGNPYGYTF
CDR3nt: TGTGCCAGCAGTTTTGGGAATCCCTATGGCTACACCTTC
abundance: many
j_gene: TRBJ1-2
d_gene: NA
v_gene: TRBV12-3/TRBV12-4

CDR3aa: CASSVDRSSYNEQFF
CDR3nt: TGTGCCAGCAGCGTCGACCGGAGCTCCTACAATGAGCAGTTCTTC
abundance: many
j_gene: TRBJ2-1
d_gene: NA
v_gene: TRBV9

CDR3aa: CSAREGGGETQYF
CDR3nt: TGCAGTGCTAGAGAGGGGGGAGGGGAGACCCAGTACTTC
abundance: NA
j_gene: TRBJ2-5
d_gene: TRBD2
v_gene: TRBV20-1

CDR3aa: CSASGVLSYEQYF
CDR3nt: TGCAGTGCTTCGGGGGTCCTTTCCTACGAGCAGTACTTC
abundance: once
j_gene: TRBJ2-7
d_gene: NA
v_gene: TRBV20-1

CDR3aa: CSARRFGTGYTF
CDR3nt: TGCAGTGCTAGGAGGTTCGGTACGGGCTACACCTTC
abundance: many
j_gene: TRBJ1-2
d_gene: NA
v_gene: TRBV20-1